This TCR beta chain originates from a study of human T cells and chemical hapten exposure. In the study overall: Alopecia areata, totalis and universalis patients, mostly female, were included.

Germline assignment: CDR1 ENHRY and CDR2 SYGVKD. With 8 bases removed from V and 5 bases from J, the gap between germline ends came to 18 bases. The CDR3 extends over 14 amino acids. TCRdb fed the RACE reads into MiXCR, producing one record per CDR3 protein. In the table there are approximately 370,000 distinct CDR3 sequences, approximately 5% of which are singletons. Study results and limitations: The number of TCRs above 1 in 1000 frequency did not change after DPC sensitization. The study found expanded TCRs formed significantly more large CDR3 similarity clusters than controls.

Time point meaning: pre-sensitization, week 0. The treatment: therapeutic diphenylcyclopropenone sensitization with weekly scalp DPC. Patch tests were applied only after blood draws. This clonotype was detected ten times or more. Antigen: not known. The chain has TRBV10-3 and TRBJ1-2, with D uncertain. The material was whole blood, obtained in connection with sensitization to the hapten diphenylcyclopropenone (DPC). The origin of this receptor is a woman between 18 and 30 years old with alopecia areata. Some clones in this sample may be carry-over from other donors' samples. The CDR3: CAIGKDAGRYGYTF. DNA of the CDR3: TGTGCCATCGGAAAAGACGCCGGGCGATATGGCTACACCTTC.